Each of the 21 T cell receptor beta chains below was sequenced from the same sample in a study of cytomegalovirus exposure and HLA in healthy donors. Both 60 Vbeta primers and 13 Jbeta primers went into the PCR. Only in-frame clones appear in the TCRdb table, and some are missing; sequencing was by immunoSEQ multiplex PCR. The sample lists roughly 97,000 clones, around 10% occurring once. The sequencing input was PBMCs. All receptors come from a middle-aged man in good health and CMV-seropositive.

This clone was counted between two and nine times. CDR3 region: CASSEAYGAGLNTEAFF. The DNA for the CDR3 is TGTGCCAGCAGTGAAGCGTATGGGGCAGGGTTGAACACTGAAGCTTTCTTT. The chain links TRBV6-1 to TRBJ1-1; a possible D gene is TRBD1 (5 bases). The CDR3 is made up of 17 amino acids. Looked up from germline, CDR1 is MNHNS and CDR2 is SASEGT. Trimming pared 0 bases from V and 0 bases from J, leaving 14 bases between.

A few counts support this clone. J is TRBJ1-1 and V is TRBV5-1; 10 nucleotides align to TRBD1. The J segment lost 4 bases and the V segment lost 0 bases, leaving 3 bases of the junction unmatched. The CDR3 length is 15 residues. In germline, CDR1 is SGHRS, CDR2 YFSETQ. The CDR3 sequence is CASSLEGTGVTEAFF. The CDR3 DNA is TGCGCCAGCAGCTTGGAGGGGACAGGGGTCACTGAAGCTTTCTTT.

V and J are TRBV11-1 and TRBJ1-2, with D possibly matching TRBD1 (6 bases). The CDR3 sequence is 15 residues long. V shed 2 bases and J shed 8 bases, with 18 bases lying between them. CDR1 is SGHAT, CDR2 FQDESV, per germline (reference sequence). As DNA, the CDR3 is TGTGCCAGCAGCTTAAACCAGGGGCGGATTTCAGGCTACACCTTC. Protein product: CASSLNQGRISGYTF.

This clone was found a few times. The chain combines TRBV7-3 with TRBJ2-3, with 15 nucleotides matching TRBD2. The junction had 2 bases not matched to a gene; V was cut back by 3 bases and J by 4 bases. Germline CDR1 is SGHTA and CDR2 is FQGTGA. The CDR3 is made up of 16 amino acids. The CDR3 spells CASSFGTSGRSDTQYF. CDR3 nucleotide sequence: TGTGCCAGCAGCTTTGGGACTAGCGGGAGGTCAGATACGCAGTATTTT.

In DNA, the CDR3 is TGTGCCAGCAGCAAAGGACTAGCGGGAGCGAATGAGCAGTTCTTC. Its translation: CASSKGLAGANEQFF. The genes are TRBV9 and TRBJ2-1, with TRBD2 matching over 13 bases. After removal of 4 bases from V and 7 bases from J, the junction contained 5 bases not matched to a gene. Per germline, CDR1 SGDLS and CDR2 YYNGEE. There are 15 residues in the CDR3.

This clone was observed a handful of times. The genes are TRBV11-3 and TRBJ2-1; 9 bases map to TRBD1. The CDR3 is 16 amino acids. Germline lookup yields CDR1 SGHNT and CDR2 YENEEA. V lost 5 bases, J lost 4 bases, and 9 bases stayed unmatched. The CDR3 DNA reads TGTGCCAGCAGCCGATCCACAGGGGGCGCTTACAATGAGCAGTTCTTC. This encodes CASSRSTGGAYNEQFF.

In this sample, this clone turned up a few times. The J gene is TRBJ2-1, the V gene TRBV11-2; D is undetermined. Germline V lookup: CDR1 SGHAT, CDR2 FQNNGV. This CDR3 is 16 amino acids long. The V and J ends lost 6 bases and 7 bases respectively, with 22 bases between them. CDR3 residues: CASSRIRRPPGNEQFF. The CDR3 DNA reads as TGTGCCAGCAGTCGCATCCGGCGGCCCCCTGGGAATGAGCAGTTCTTC.

The CDR3, as DNA: TGCAGCGTAGCGGGAACGTTGTATGAGCAGTTCTTC. Translating it yields CSVAGTLYEQFF. The V and J genes are TRBV29-1 and TRBJ2-1, with 7 bases aligning to TRBD2. V shed 6 bases and J 8 bases; nucleotides not matched to a gene: 7. CDR1 and CDR2 (germline): SQVTM, ANQGSEA. The CDR3 runs 12 residues.

This chain joins TRBV19 and TRBJ2-6, with D possibly matching TRBD2 (7 bases). Trimming cost V 5 bases and J 11 bases, with 16 bases left between them. The length of the CDR3 is 14 residues. Germline CDR1 and CDR2: LNHDA and SQIVND (reference sequence). The CDR3 here is CASSPGEGVDVLTF. The CDR3 nucleotides read TGTGCCAGTAGTCCCGGGGAGGGGGTCGACGTCCTGACTTTC.

In this sample, this clone turned up a few times. The chain carries TRBV5-4 and TRBJ2-7; the match to TRBD2 covers 14 bases. CDR3 length: 17 residues. The trim removed 0 bases at V and 8 bases at J, leaving 10 bases unmatched. CDR1 and CDR2 from the germline V gene are SGHNT and YYREEE (reference sequence). The CDR3 sequence is CASSLGGTSGSVGKQYF. The CDR3 nucleotides are TGTGCCAGCAGCTTGGGGGGGACTAGCGGGAGCGTTGGGAAGCAGTACTTC.

This clone has just a few counts. The V call is TRBV29-1, the J call TRBJ1-1; weak D call: TRBD1 (6 bases). From germline, CDR1 is SQVTM and CDR2 ANQGSEA. The CDR3 loop spans 13 amino acids. Trimming removed 4 bases from V and 0 bases from J, with 9 bases in between. The CDR3 DNA follows: TGCAGCGTTGGGGCAGGGGTGAACACTGAAGCTTTCTTT. Protein: CSVGAGVNTEAFF.

This clone was detected only a few times. The chain links TRBV9 to TRBJ2-5, with 7 bases aligning to TRBD1. Trimming at V came to 0 bases and at J to 2 bases, leaving 1 base not matched to a gene. The V gene's germline CDR1 is SGDLS and CDR2 YYNGEE. This CDR3 region has 14 residues. The CDR3 DNA sequence: TGTGCCAGCAGCGTAGCCAGGGGGCAAGAGACCCAGTACTTC. Protein product: CASSVARGQETQYF.

The chain employs TRBV19 and TRBJ2-5, with 7 bases lining up with TRBD1. The V segment lost 5 bases and the J segment 2 bases; nucleotides outside the gene matches: 8. Germline V gives CDR1 LNHDA, CDR2 SQIVND (reference sequence). This CDR3 comprises 15 residues. The chain's CDR3 is CASSYRQGAQETQYF. CDR3 in DNA: TGTGCCAGTAGTTATCGACAGGGAGCACAAGAGACCCAGTACTTC.

This clone was seen a handful of times. This sequence joins TRBV12-5 and TRBJ1-5, with 7 nucleotides matching TRBD1. CDR1 and CDR2 from the germline V gene are LGHNT and FRNRAP. With V trimmed by 5 bases and J by 11 bases, 15 bases remained unmatched. The CDR3 runs to 15 residues. The CDR3 spells CASGVGAGGSGAQHF. CDR3 nucleotide sequence: TGTGCTAGTGGTGTGGGGGCAGGGGGGTCTGGGGCCCAGCATTTT.

This clone has only a few counts. The V gene is TRBV28, the J gene TRBJ1-5; no clear D. CDR3 size: 19 residues. Trimming removed 6 bases at V and 0 bases at J, with 24 bases between. CDR1 and CDR2 (germline): MDHEN, SYDVKM. CDR3 DNA sequence: TGTGCCAGCAGAGTCCGGGTCATACATCCCGAGTTTAGCAATCAGCCCCAGCATTTT. It yields the protein CASRVRVIHPEFSNQPQHF. The full variable domain, its missing parts supplied by reference TRBV28 and TRBJ1-5, is DVKVTQSSRYLVKRTGEKVFLECVQDMDHENMFWYRQDPGLGLRLIYFSYDVKMKEKGDIPEGYSVSREKKERFSLILESASTNQTSMYLCASRVRVIHPEFSNQPQHFGDGTRLSIL.

This CDR3 is CASSLGGQPGNTIYF. In DNA form, the CDR3 reads TGTGCCAGCAGCTTAGGCGGTCAACCTGGAAACACCATATATTTT. The rearrangement links TRBV7-9 to TRBJ1-3; D unresolved. In germline, CDR1 is SEHNR, CDR2 FQNEAQ (reference sequence). The CDR3 is 15 residues long. The V end was cut by 1 base, the J end by 2 bases, with 9 bases between.

Many counts were recorded for this clone. The rearrangement uses TRBV5-1 and TRBJ2-7, with TRBD1 matching over 10 bases. The CDR3 contains 14 residues. The germline V gene has CDR1 SGHRS and CDR2 YFSETQ. With 4 bases clipped from V and 3 bases from J, the junction kept 4 bases outside the gene matches. The CDR3 DNA follows: TGCGCCAGCAGCGGACAGGGGGGGATCTACGAGCAGTACTTC. The encoded protein is CASSGQGGIYEQYF.

This sequence joins TRBV28 and TRBJ1-2, with 7 bases aligning to TRBD1. This CDR3 has 15 amino acids. The V gene's germline CDR1 is MDHEN and CDR2 SYDVKM. V was clipped by 6 bases and J by 0 bases; unmatched bases: 7. The CDR3: CASSWTGTANYGYTF. DNA of the CDR3: TGTGCCAGCAGCTGGACGGGGACAGCTAACTATGGCTACACCTTC.

The chain is built from TRBV29-1 and TRBJ1-1; D not certain. CDR1 and CDR2 (germline): SQVTM, ANQGSEA. There are 14 residues in the CDR3. Trimming shortened V by 4 bases and J by 0 bases, and 12 bases separated the two germline ends. CDR3 DNA: TGCAGCGTTGGACTACCCCCCATGAACACTGAAGCTTTCTTT. This codes for CSVGLPPMNTEAFF.

The chain recombines TRBV30 with TRBJ1-5; 7 bases fit TRBD1. V lost 0 bases, J lost 7 bases, and 9 bases stayed unmatched. Germline CDR1 reads GTSNPN; CDR2 reads SVGIG (reference sequence). The CDR3 extends over 15 amino acids. This CDR3 reads CAWSVMKGAGQPQHF. CDR3 bases: TGTGCCTGGAGTGTAATGAAGGGGGCTGGGCAGCCCCAGCATTTT.

In its sample, this clone was seen a few times. The chain recombines TRBV6-5 with TRBJ1-1; no reliable D call. CDR1 MNHEY and CDR2 SVGAGI come from the germline V gene. This CDR3 region has 14 residues. V gave up 7 bases and J gave up 2 bases, with 14 bases separating them. Here the CDR3 reads CASNNALRNTEAFF. CDR3 nucleotide sequence: TGTGCCAGCAATAACGCGTTGCGAAACACTGAAGCTTTCTTT.